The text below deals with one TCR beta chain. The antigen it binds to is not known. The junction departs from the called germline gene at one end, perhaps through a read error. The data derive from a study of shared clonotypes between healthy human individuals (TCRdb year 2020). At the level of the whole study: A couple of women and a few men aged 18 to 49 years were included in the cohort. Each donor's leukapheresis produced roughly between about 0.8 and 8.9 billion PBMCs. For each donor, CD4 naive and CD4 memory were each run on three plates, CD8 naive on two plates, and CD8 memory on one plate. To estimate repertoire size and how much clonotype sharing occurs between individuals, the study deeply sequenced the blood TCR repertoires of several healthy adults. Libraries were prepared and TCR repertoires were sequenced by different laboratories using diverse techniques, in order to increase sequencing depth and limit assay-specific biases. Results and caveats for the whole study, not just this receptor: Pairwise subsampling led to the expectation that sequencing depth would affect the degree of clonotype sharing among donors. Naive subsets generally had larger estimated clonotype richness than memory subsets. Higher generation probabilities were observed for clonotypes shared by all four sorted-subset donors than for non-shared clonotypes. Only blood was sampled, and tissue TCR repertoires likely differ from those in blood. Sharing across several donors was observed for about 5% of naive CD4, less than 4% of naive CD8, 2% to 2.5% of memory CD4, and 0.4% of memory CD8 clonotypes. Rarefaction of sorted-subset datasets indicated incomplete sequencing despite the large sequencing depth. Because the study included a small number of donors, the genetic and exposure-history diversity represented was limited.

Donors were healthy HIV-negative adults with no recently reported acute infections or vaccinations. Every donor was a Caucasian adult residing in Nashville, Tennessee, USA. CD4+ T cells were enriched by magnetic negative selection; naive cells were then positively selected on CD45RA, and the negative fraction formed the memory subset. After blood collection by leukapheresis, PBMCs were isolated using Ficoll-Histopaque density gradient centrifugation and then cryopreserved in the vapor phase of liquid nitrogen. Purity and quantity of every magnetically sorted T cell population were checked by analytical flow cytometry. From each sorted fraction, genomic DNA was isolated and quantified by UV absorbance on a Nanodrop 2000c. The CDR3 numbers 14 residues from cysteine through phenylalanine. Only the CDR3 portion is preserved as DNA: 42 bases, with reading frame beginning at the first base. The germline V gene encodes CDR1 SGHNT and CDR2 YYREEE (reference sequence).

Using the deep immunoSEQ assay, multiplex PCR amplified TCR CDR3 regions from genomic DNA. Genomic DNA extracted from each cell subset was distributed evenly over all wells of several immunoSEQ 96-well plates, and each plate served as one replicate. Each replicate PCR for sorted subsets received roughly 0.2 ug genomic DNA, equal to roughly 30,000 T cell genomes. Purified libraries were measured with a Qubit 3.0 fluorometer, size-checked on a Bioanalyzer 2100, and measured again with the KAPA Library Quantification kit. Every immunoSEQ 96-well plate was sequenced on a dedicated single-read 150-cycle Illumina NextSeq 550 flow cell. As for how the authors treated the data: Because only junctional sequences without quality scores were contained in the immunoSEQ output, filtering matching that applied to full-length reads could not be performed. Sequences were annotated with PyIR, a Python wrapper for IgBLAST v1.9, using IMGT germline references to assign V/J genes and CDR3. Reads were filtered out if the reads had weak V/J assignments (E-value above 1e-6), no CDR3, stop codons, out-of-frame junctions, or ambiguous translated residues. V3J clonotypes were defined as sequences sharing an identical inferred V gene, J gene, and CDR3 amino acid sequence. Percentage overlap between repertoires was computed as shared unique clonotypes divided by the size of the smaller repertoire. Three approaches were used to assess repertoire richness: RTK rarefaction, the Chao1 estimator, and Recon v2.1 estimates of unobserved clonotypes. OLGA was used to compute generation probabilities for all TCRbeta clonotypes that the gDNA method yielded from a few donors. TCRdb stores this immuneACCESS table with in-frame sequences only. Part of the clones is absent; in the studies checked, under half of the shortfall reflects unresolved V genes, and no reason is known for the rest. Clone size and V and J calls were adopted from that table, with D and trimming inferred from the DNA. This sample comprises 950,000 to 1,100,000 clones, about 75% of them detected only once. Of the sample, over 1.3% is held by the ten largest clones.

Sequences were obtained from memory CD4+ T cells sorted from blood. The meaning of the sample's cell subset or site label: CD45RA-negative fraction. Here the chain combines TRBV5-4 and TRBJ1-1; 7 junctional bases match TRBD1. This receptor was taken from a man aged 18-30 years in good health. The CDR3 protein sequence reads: CASSLPHRGTEPLF. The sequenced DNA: TGTGCCAGCAGCTTGCCACATCGCGGGACAGAGCCCCTCTTT.